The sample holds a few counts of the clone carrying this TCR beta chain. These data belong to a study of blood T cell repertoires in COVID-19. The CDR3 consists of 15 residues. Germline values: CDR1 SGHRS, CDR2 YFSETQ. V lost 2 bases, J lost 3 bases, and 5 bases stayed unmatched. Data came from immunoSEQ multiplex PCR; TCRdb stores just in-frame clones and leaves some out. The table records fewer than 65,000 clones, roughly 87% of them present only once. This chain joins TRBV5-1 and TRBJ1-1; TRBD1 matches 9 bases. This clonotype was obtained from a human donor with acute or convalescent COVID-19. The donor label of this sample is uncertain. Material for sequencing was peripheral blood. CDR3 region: CASSLGTGPHTEAFF. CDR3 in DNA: TGCGCCAGCAGCTTAGGGACAGGGCCTCACACTGAAGCTTTCTTT.